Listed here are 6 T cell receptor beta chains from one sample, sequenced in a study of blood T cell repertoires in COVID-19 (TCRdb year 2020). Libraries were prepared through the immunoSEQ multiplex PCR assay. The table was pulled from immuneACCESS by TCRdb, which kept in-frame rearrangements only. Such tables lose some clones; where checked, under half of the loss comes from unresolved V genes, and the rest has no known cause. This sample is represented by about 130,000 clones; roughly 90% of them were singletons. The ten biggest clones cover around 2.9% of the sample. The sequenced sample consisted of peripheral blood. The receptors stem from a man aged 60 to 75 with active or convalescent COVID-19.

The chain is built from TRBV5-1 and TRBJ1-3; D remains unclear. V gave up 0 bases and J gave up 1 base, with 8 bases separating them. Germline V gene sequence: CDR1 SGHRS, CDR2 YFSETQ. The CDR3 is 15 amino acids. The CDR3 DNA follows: TGCGCCAGCAGCTTGGGTAGCCAATCTGGAAACACCATATATTTT. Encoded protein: CASSLGSQSGNTIYF.

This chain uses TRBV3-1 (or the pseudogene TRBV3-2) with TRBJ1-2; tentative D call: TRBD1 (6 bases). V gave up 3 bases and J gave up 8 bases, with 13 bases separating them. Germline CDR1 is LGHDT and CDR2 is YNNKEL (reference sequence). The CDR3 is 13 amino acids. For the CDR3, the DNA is TGTGCCAGCAGCCAGGCTCAGGGGCAAGGCTACACCTTC. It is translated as CASSQAQGQGYTF.

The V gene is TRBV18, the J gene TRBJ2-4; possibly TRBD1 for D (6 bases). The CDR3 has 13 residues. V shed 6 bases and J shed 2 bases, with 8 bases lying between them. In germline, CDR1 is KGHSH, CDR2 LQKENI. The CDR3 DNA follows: TGTGCCAGCTCCCAGGGGTCCAAAAACATTCAGTACTTC. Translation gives CASSQGSKNIQYF.

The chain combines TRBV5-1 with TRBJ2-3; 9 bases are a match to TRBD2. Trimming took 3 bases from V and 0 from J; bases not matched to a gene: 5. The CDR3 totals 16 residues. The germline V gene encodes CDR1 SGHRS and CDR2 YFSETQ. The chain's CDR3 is CASSSNSGSSTDTQYF. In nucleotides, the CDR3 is TGCGCCAGCAGCTCCAATAGCGGGAGTAGCACAGATACGCAGTATTTT.

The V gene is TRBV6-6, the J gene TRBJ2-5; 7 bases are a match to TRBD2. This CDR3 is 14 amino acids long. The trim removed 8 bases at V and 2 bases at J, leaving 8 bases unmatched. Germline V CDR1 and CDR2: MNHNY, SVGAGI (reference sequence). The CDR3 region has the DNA TGTGCCAGCCGCGGGCTAGCGGAACAAGAGACCCAGTACTTC. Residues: CASRGLAEQETQYF.

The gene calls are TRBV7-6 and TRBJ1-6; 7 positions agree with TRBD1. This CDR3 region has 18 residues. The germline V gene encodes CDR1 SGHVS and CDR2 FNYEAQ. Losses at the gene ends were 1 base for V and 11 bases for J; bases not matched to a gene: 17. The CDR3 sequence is CASSLGLEGARGPTPLHF. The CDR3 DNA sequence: TGTGCCAGCAGCTTAGGGCTGGAGGGGGCGCGAGGTCCGACACCCCTCCACTTT.